These 4 T cell receptor beta chains were sequenced from one sample in a study of cytotoxic CD8 clonotypes in ibrutinib-treated CLL. Clones were read by immunoSEQ multiplex PCR, and TCRdb kept only the in-frame ones, dropping some. The table has roughly 170,000 clones, roughly 80% seen once; the top ten hold about 4.6%. The source material was PBMCs, sampled after 24 months of ibrutinib treatment. The receptors were gathered from a human donor with chronic lymphocytic leukemia.

The chain combines TRBV27 with TRBJ1-5, with D possibly matching TRBD1 (5 bases). CDR1 is MNHEY and CDR2 is SMNVEV in the germline V gene (reference sequence). CDR3 length equals 15 residues. V gave up 2 bases and J gave up 2 bases, with 10 bases separating them. The CDR3, as DNA: TGTGCCAGCAGTTTAGGGAGGGGTGGCAATCAGCCCCAGCATTTT. It yields the protein CASSLGRGGNQPQHF.

This sequence joins TRBV11-2 and TRBJ2-4; D is ambiguous. CDR1 and CDR2 (germline): SGHAT, FQNNGV. CDR3 size: 15 residues. Trimming removed 5 bases at V and 0 bases at J, with 11 bases between. Here the CDR3 DNA reads TGTGCCAGCAGCCCCCCAACCCTAGCCAAAAACATTCAGTACTTC. It is translated as CASSPPTLAKNIQYF.

This clone occurred once. The V and J genes are TRBV9 and TRBJ2-7; tentative D call: TRBD2 (5 bases). Per germline, CDR1 SGDLS and CDR2 YYNGEE. CDR3 length: 13 residues. Trimming took 3 bases from V and 7 from J, leaving 14 bases between them. The CDR3 sequence: CASSGQTWREQYF. As DNA, the CDR3 is TGTGCCAGCAGCGGGCAGACGTGGAGGGAGCAGTACTTC.

The chain recombines TRBV6-6 with TRBJ1-5; perhaps TRBD1 as D (5 bases). Germline V gene sequence: CDR1 MNHNY, CDR2 SVGAGI (reference sequence). V lost 5 bases and J 2 bases, leaving 13 bases between the germline ends. This CDR3 spans 15 amino acids. CDR3 coding DNA: TGTGCCAGCAGTCCCCTGGGGCAGGGCAATCAGCCCCAGCATTTT. Protein: CASSPLGQGNQPQHF.